The clone carrying this T cell receptor beta chain was recorded a few times. The sample's time point: persistent/refractory GD, antithyroid drugs over 5 years with positive TRAb. From RNA extracted from PBMCs, the TCR library was made. This record comes from a study of regulatory T cells in long-lasting Graves disease. The TCR beta library used iRepertoire HTBI primers with Arm-PCR amplification of CDR3. TCRdb itself ran the multiplex PCR reads through MiXCR, one entry per CDR3 protein. Of approximately 350,000 distinct CDR3 sequences listed, more than 20% are singletons. The CDR3 runs 12 residues. Germline V gene lookup returns CDR1 DFQATT and CDR2 SNEGSKA (reference sequence). V lost 6 bases and J lost 5; bases outside the gene matches: 3.

The chain couples TRBV20-1 to TRBJ2-7; 11 bases map to TRBD2. The source material was peripheral blood mononuclear cells (PBMCs), sampled when the disease was refractory, from a patient treated with antithyroid drugs. The TCR comes from a woman aged 40 to 50 with Graves disease. CDR3 residues: CSAPGLADEQYF. In DNA, the CDR3 is TGCAGTGCCCCGGGACTAGCGGACGAGCAGTACTTC.